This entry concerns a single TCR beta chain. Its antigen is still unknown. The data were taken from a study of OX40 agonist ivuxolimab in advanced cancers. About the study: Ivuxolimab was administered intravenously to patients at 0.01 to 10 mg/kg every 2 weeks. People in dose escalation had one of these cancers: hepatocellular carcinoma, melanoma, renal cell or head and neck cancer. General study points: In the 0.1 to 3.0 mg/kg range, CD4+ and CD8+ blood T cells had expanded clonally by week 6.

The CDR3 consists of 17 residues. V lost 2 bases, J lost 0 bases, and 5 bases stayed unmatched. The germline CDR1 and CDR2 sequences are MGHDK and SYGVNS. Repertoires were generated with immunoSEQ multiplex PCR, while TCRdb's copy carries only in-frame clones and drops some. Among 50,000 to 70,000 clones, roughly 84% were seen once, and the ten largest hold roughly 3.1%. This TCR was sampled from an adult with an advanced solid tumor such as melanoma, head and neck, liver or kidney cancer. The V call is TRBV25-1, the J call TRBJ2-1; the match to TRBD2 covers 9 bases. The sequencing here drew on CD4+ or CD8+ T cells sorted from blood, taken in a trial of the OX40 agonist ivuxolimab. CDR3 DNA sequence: TGTGCCAGCAGTGAAGCAGGACTAGCGAGCTCCTACAATGAGCAGTTCTTC. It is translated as CASSEAGLASSYNEQFF.